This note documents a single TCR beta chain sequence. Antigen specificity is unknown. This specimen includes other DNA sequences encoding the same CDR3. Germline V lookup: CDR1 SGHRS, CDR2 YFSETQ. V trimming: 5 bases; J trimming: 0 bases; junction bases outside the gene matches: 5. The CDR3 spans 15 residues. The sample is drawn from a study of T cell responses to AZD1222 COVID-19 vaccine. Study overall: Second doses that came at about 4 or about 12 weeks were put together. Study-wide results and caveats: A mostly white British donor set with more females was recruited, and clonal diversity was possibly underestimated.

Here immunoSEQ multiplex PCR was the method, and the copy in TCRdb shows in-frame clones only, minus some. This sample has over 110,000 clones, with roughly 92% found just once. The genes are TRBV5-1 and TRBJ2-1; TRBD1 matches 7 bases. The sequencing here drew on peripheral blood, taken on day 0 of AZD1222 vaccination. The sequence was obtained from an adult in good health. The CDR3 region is CASSPTGLSYNEQFF. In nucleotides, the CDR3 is TGCGCCAGCAGTCCGACAGGGCTCTCCTACAATGAGCAGTTCTTC.